A selection of T cell receptor beta chains follows, all from one sample in a study of cytomegalovirus exposure and HLA in healthy donors. Only in-frame clones appear in the TCRdb table, and some are missing; sequencing was by immunoSEQ multiplex PCR. The sample has a few hundred thousand clones; roughly 90% are singletons. The specimen was PBMCs. These receptors originate from a woman younger than 35 in good health and CMV-seronegative. Each CDR3 is given with its conserved first and last residue. Fields, in order: V gene, D gene, clone size, J gene, CDR3 protein, CDR3 DNA. A D gene is named only where the DNA matches it firmly. Size tells how often a clone was seen (once, few, many) or the class of an expanded clone, and some rows leave it out.

TRBV7-3	TRBD2	NA	TRBJ2-1	CASSLTSGIYNEQFF	TGTGCCAGCAGCCTCACTAGCGGGATTTACAATGAGCAGTTCTTC
TRBV11-2	NA	NA	TRBJ1-5	CASSLWGDSNQPQHF	TGTGCCAGCAGCTTATGGGGGGATAGCAATCAGCCCCAGCATTTT
TRBV7-9	TRBD1	once	TRBJ2-7	CASSMTGGEQYF	TGTGCCAGCAGCATGACAGGGGGTGAGCAGTACTTC
TRBV28	TRBD2	few	TRBJ2-3	CASSPAGLAGDADTQYF	TGTGCCAGCAGTCCGGCGGGACTAGCGGGAGATGCAGATACGCAGTATTTT
TRBV25-1	NA	NA	TRBJ1-1	CASSASPGGSDTEAFF	TGTGCCAGCAGTGCTTCCCCGGGTGGTAGCGACACTGAAGCTTTCTTT
TRBV18	NA	NA	TRBJ2-5	CASSPRLEETQYF	TGTGCCAGCTCACCAAGATTGGAGGAGACCCAGTACTTC
TRBV4-1	TRBD1	NA	TRBJ2-7	CASSHSRGSYEQYF	TGCGCCAGCAGCCATTCCAGGGGGTCCTACGAGCAGTACTTC
TRBV4-2	NA	NA	TRBJ2-5	CASSQDALQETQYF	TGTGCCAGCAGCCAAGACGCGCTACAAGAGACCCAGTACTTC
TRBV7-2	NA	NA	TRBJ2-7	CASSSPPLISTDEQYF	TGTGCCAGCAGCTCCCCACCCCTCATATCCACGGACGAGCAGTACTTC
TRBV4-1	NA	NA	TRBJ1-5	CASSQAPGTFIEPQHF	TGCGCCAGCAGCCAAGCTCCCGGGACATTTATTGAGCCCCAGCATTTT
TRBV2	TRBD2	NA	TRBJ2-1	CASRTPSGGSYNEQFF	TGTGCCAGCAGAACCCCTAGCGGGGGATCCTACAATGAGCAGTTCTTC
TRBV6-6	NA	NA	TRBJ1-4	CAGSWGEGEKLFF	TGTGCCGGGTCGTGGGGAGAGGGCGAAAAACTGTTTTTT
TRBV6-6	TRBD2	NA	TRBJ2-7	CASSYSSRGGTYEQYF	TGTGCCAGCAGTTACTCGTCACGGGGGGGGACCTACGAGCAGTACTTC
TRBV4-1	NA	NA	TRBJ2-1	CASSQDENRVSYNEQFF	TGCGCCAGCAGCCAAGATGAGAACAGGGTCTCCTACAATGAGCAGTTCTTC
TRBV6-5	NA	NA	TRBJ2-7	CASRAGLTYEQYF	TGTGCCAGCAGGGCGGGACTTACCTACGAGCAGTACTTC
TRBV28	TRBD1	once	TRBJ2-1	CASSIPGTGYNEQFF	TGTGCCAGCAGTATCCCCGGGACAGGCTACAATGAGCAGTTCTTC
TRBV28	TRBD2	NA	TRBJ2-3	CASSGTSGSPDTQYF	TGTGCCAGCAGTGGGACTAGCGGGAGCCCAGATACGCAGTATTTT
TRBV7-9	NA	NA	TRBJ1-2	CASSLPPGEGYTF	TGTGCCAGCAGCTTACCGCCAGGGGAGGGCTACACCTTC
TRBV10-3	TRBD1	NA	TRBJ2-7	CAIGTGGHEQYF	TGTGCCATCGGGACAGGGGGGCACGAGCAGTACTTC
TRBV4-1	TRBD1	once	TRBJ2-5	CASSQDDPLGTGTQYF	TGCGCCAGCAGCCAAGATGACCCCCTCGGGACAGGGACCCAGTACTTC
TRBV6-4	NA	NA	TRBJ2-7	CASSDPSSRGDYEQYF	TGTGCCAGCAGTGACCCCTCTAGCAGGGGAGACTACGAGCAGTACTTC